This is a list of T cell receptor beta chains from one sample in a study of a mutant IDH1 vaccine in newly diagnosed glioma. These receptors have no known antigen. Profiled with immunoSEQ multiplex PCR; TCRdb holds only in-frame clones, not every one. Here the sample spans 50,000 to 70,000 clones, 87% being singletons. Sequencing was performed on PBMCs, taken from a glioma patient whose treatment included an IDH1 peptide vaccine. The receptors were gathered from a man aged 35-49 years with glioma. The CDR3 runs from the conserved cysteine through the conserved F or W. The D gene is left open where the match is weak. The size entry is marked missing in some rows and otherwise reads once, few, many or a size class.

>.|TRBD1|TRBV7-9|TRBJ2-3
TGTGCCAGCAGCTTAAAGGACAGGGGTCCTAGCACAGATACGCAGTATTTT
CASSLKDRGPSTDTQYF
>.|.|TRBV4-2|TRBJ2-1
TGTGCCAGCAGCCAACTCGGGTCCGGACTCTACAATGAGCAGTTCTTC
CASSQLGSGLYNEQFF
>.|TRBD2|TRBV4-2|TRBJ2-7
TGTGCCAGCAGCCTGTCCCCTAGCGGGAGTAGGTACGAGCAGTACTTC
CASSLSPSGSRYEQYF
>.|TRBD2|TRBV2|TRBJ2-7
TGTGCCAGCAGTCTACGGGAGGGATACAAGCAGTACTTC
CASSLREGYKQYF
>.|.|TRBV11-2|TRBJ2-6
TGTGCCAGCCTACAAAGGGCCGTCGGCTCTGGGGCCAACGTCCTGACTTTC
CASLQRAVGSGANVLTF
>.|TRBD1|TRBV18|TRBJ1-5
TGTGCCAGCTCACAACAGGGACAGGGGAGCAATCAGCCCCAGCATTTT
CASSQQGQGSNQPQHF
>few|TRBD1|TRBV14|TRBJ1-4
TGTGCCAGCAGCCCACAGGGGGCTCGAGAAAAACTGTTTTTT
CASSPQGAREKLFF
>.|.|TRBV7-8|TRBJ2-1
TGTGCCAGCAGCTCCCGAGGCAATGAGCAGTTCTTC
CASSSRGNEQFF
>.|.|TRBV7-8|TRBJ2-6
TGTGCCAGCAGCTTAGAAAGGGGCCACTCTGGGGCCAACGTCCTGACTTTC
CASSLERGHSGANVLTF
>.|.|TRBV5-5|TRBJ1-1
TGTGCCAGCAGCAACAAGAGGAACACTGAAGCTTTCTTT
CASSNKRNTEAFF
>.|.|TRBV21-1|TRBJ2-5
TGTGCCAGCAGCAAAAGAGTAGTCGAGGTTAGTAACTACCAAGAGACCCAGTACTTC
CASSKRVVEVSNYQETQYF
>.|TRBD1|TRBV19|TRBJ1-1
TGTGCCAGTAGTATAGAAATAACAGGGGCTGAAGCTTTCTTT
CASSIEITGAEAFF
>few|TRBD2|TRBV5-1|TRBJ2-2
TGCGCCACCAGGCCAGCGGGAGGATCGAACACCGGGGAGCTGTTTTTT
CATRPAGGSNTGELFF
>.|.|TRBV4-3|TRBJ1-2
TGCGCCAGCAGCCAAGATCCCCCCCCAGCTAACTATGGCTACACCTTC
CASSQDPPPANYGYTF
>few|.|TRBV19|TRBJ2-1
TGTGCCAGTAGTAGGGTTGTAAATGAGCAGTTCTTC
CASSRVVNEQFF
>.|TRBD2|TRBV25-1|TRBJ2-7
TGTGCCAGCAGTGAATTCCCGGGCGGGAGTAGCTACGAGCAGTACTTC
CASSEFPGGSSYEQYF
>.|.|TRBV29-1|TRBJ2-7
TGCAGCGTTCATGACCCGGGGGATGTAGTGCAGTACTTC
CSVHDPGDVVQYF
>.|.|TRBV9|TRBJ2-7
TGTGCCAGCAGTGTAACACCTCGGGACCTGGACGAGCAGTACTTC
CASSVTPRDLDEQYF
>.|.|TRBV19|TRBJ2-3
TGTGCCAGTAGTCTCTGGACACTGACGACAGATACGCAGTATTTT
CASSLWTLTTDTQYF
>once|.|TRBV5-4|TRBJ1-2
TGTGCCAGCAGCTTGGCGAACGCAGCGTATGGCTACACCTTC
CASSLANAAYGYTF
>.|.|TRBV25-1|TRBJ2-3
TGTGCCAGCAGTCAACCGGGCACAGATACGCAGTATTTT
CASSQPGTDTQYF
>few|TRBD1|TRBV5-6|TRBJ1-5
TGTGCCAGCAGCCACGGACAGGGAGTCGTCCAGCCCCAGCATTTT
CASSHGQGVVQPQHF
>.|.|TRBV5-4|TRBJ2-2
TGTGCCAGCAGCACACCGGGACCCCTTACCGGGGAGCTGTTTTTT
CASSTPGPLTGELFF
>.|.|TRBV5-4|TRBJ2-3
TGTGCCAGCAGCCAGGGGATAGCGAGGCGCACAGATACGCAGTATTTT
CASSQGIARRTDTQYF
>.|.|TRBV5-1|TRBJ1-2
TGCGCCAGCAGCTTGCGACTCTCAAACTATGGCTACACCTTC
CASSLRLSNYGYTF
>.|.|TRBV28|TRBJ1-1
TGTGCCAGCAGTTTTATGAATGCGGAAGCTTTCTTT
CASSFMNAEAFF
>.|TRBD2|TRBV19|TRBJ2-7
TGTGCCAGTATCGCCATTAGCGGGAGTGGCTACGAGCAGTACTTC
CASIAISGSGYEQYF
>.|.|TRBV4-2|TRBJ2-5
TGTGCCAGCAGCCAGGGCCAGGGTCCCCAAGAGACCCAGTACTTC
CASSQGQGPQETQYF
>.|.|TRBV7-9|TRBJ1-4
TGTGCCAGCAGCTTAGACAGGAATGAAAAACTGTTTTTT
CASSLDRNEKLFF
>.|TRBD1|TRBV4-1|TRBJ2-1
TGCGCCAGCAGCCAAGGGACAGGGGGTGCCTACAATGAGCAGTTCTTC
CASSQGTGGAYNEQFF
>.|.|TRBV7-3|TRBJ2-3
TGTGCCAGCAGCTTGAGGGGGTCAGTAGATACGCAGTATTTT
CASSLRGSVDTQYF
>.|.|TRBV9|TRBJ2-1
TGTGCCAGCAGCCCCCGCGGAACCGGGAGTGGTGAGCAGTTCTTC
CASSPRGTGSGEQFF
>.|.|TRBV14|TRBJ1-3
TGTGCCAGCAGGAAAGCCTCTGGAAACACCATATATTTT
CASRKASGNTIYF
>once|TRBD2|TRBV5-1|TRBJ2-3
TGCGCCAGCAGCTCCCAGCCGGGACTAGCGTTCACAGATACGCAGTATTTT
CASSSQPGLAFTDTQYF
>.|TRBD1|TRBV2|TRBJ1-2
TGTGCCAGCAGTGAGGGGGGGACAGGGGGCTACACCTTC
CASSEGGTGGYTF
>once|TRBD2|TRBV29-1|TRBJ2-1
TGCAGCGTTTCACCTAGCGGAGCATACAATGAGCAGTTCTTC
CSVSPSGAYNEQFF
>once|TRBD2|TRBV9|TRBJ2-1
TGTGCCAGCAGCACGGGACTAGCGTTCAATGAGCAGTTCTTC
CASSTGLAFNEQFF
>.|TRBD1|TRBV19|TRBJ2-7
TGTGCCAGTGGAACAACCGGACAGGGATTCTACGAGCAGTACTTC
CASGTTGQGFYEQYF
>.|.|TRBV15|TRBJ1-3
TGTGCCACCAGCAGAGACAGCTCTGGAAACACCATATATTTT
CATSRDSSGNTIYF
>.|TRBD1|TRBV6-5|TRBJ2-7
TGTGCCAGCAGTTCCGACGGACAGGGGCGCTACGAGCAGTACTTC
CASSSDGQGRYEQYF
>once|TRBD1|TRBV11-2|TRBJ2-1
TGTGCCAGCAGCGCCCGGGACAGGGGATGGAATGAGCAGTTCTTC
CASSARDRGWNEQFF
>.|.|TRBV14|TRBJ2-2
TGTGCCAGCAGCCAACGGGGACACCTGAACACCGGGGAGCTGTTTTTT
CASSQRGHLNTGELFF
>.|TRBD2|TRBV19|TRBJ2-7
TGTGCCAGTAGTTACCCGGGACTAGCGGGACTGGACGAGCAGTACTTC
CASSYPGLAGLDEQYF
>.|.|TRBV18|TRBJ1-5
TGTGCCAGCTCACTTACAGATAATCAGCCCCAGCATTTT
CASSLTDNQPQHF
>.|.|TRBV18|TRBJ1-2
TGTGCCAGCTCACCGGATTCAGGGGCGGACTATGGCTACACCTTC
CASSPDSGADYGYTF
>.|.|TRBV29-1|TRBJ1-5
TGCAGCGTTGAAGAAGGAGGGGGTCAGCCCCAGCATTTT
CSVEEGGGQPQHF
>once|.|TRBV19|TRBJ1-3
TGTGCCAGTAGTGTCATCGTGACAGGACTCTCTGGAAACACCATATATTTT
CASSVIVTGLSGNTIYF
>.|.|TRBV21-1|TRBJ2-5
TGTGCCAGCAGCACGACTAGCGGGCCGCAAGAGACCCAGTACTTC
CASSTTSGPQETQYF
>.|.|TRBV5-4|TRBJ1-4
TGTGCCAGCAGCTTGCCGGGGTTTAATGAAAAACTGTTTTTT
CASSLPGFNEKLFF
>.|TRBD1|TRBV10-3|TRBJ2-3
TGTGCCATCAGTGGGGACAGGGTTTTGGATACGCAGTATTTT
CAISGDRVLDTQYF
>.|.|TRBV6-1|TRBJ2-2
TGTGCCAGCAGTAAAGATAGAAGGGCCTCGTTGTCCGGGGAGCTGTTTTTT
CASSKDRRASLSGELFF
>.|TRBD1|TRBV7-2|TRBJ1-5
TGTGCCAGCAGCCCCGGGACAGGGGGTACTCATCAGCCCCAGCATTTT
CASSPGTGGTHQPQHF
>.|.|TRBV7-9|TRBJ2-6
TGTGCCAGCAGCCTCACAGTGGCTGGGGCCAACGTCCTGACTTTC
CASSLTVAGANVLTF
>.|.|TRBV11-3|TRBJ2-1
TGTGCCAGCAGCTTAGATACAGGGCACTACAATGAGCAGTTCTTC
CASSLDTGHYNEQFF
>once|TRBD1|TRBV5-1|TRBJ1-2
TGCGCCAGCAGCTTGGGGTTAGGGACAGCTGACTCCTATGGCTACACCTTC
CASSLGLGTADSYGYTF
>.|.|TRBV25-1|TRBJ1-2
TGTGCCAGCAGTACCCCGGGGAACTATGGCTACACCTTC
CASSTPGNYGYTF
>.|.|TRBV5-1|TRBJ2-1
TGCGCCAGCAGCTTGGGTTCCGCGGGGAGCTCCTACAATGAGCAGTTCTTC
CASSLGSAGSSYNEQFF
>.|.|TRBV7-2|TRBJ2-5
TGTGCCAGCAGCAGACAGACATCAAACCAAGAGACCCAGTACTTC
CASSRQTSNQETQYF
>.|.|TRBV12-5|TRBJ2-5
TGTGCTAGTGGTAGAACGGGAGTTCAAGAGACCCAGTACTTC
CASGRTGVQETQYF
>.|.|TRBV23-1|TRBJ2-5
TGCGCCAGCTCTCGGACGGTCCGAGAGACCCAGTACTTC
CASSRTVRETQYF